This T cell receptor (beta chain) emerged from a study of blood T cell repertoires in COVID-19. This clone has just a few counts. The protocol was immunoSEQ multiplex PCR, while the TCRdb copy is restricted to in-frame clones and leaves out a portion. Of some 460,000 clones in the sample, 70% to 90% are singletons; the top ten hold approximately 2%. CDR1 is SGHNT and CDR2 is YYREEE in the germline V gene (reference sequence). V lost 2 bases and J lost 7, with 13 bases in between. CDR3 length: 14 amino acids. This receptor was identified in a woman between 18 and 29 years old with acute COVID-19. Sequencing was carried out using PBMCs or T cells enriched from blood (not recorded which). The V call is TRBV5-4, the J call TRBJ1-3, with D perhaps TRBD1 (5 bases). The CDR3 loop is CASSLLQADNTIYF. The DNA for the CDR3 is TGTGCCAGCAGCTTACTACAGGCGGATAACACCATATATTTT.